This TCR beta chain is from a study of technical replicates of blood from a few donors. The germline V gene encodes CDR1 MNHNS and CDR2 SASEGT. Trimming removed 3 bases at V and 1 base at J, with 13 bases between. This CDR3 spans 15 amino acids. Sequencing was performed with immunoSEQ multiplex PCR; in TCRdb, only in-frame clones are kept and a portion is missing. The sample has 50,000 to 70,000 clones; 91% are singletons. The sequenced material came from PBMCs. The sequence was collected from a human donor in good health. Some clones in this sample may be carry-over from other donors' samples. The genes are TRBV6-1 and TRBJ2-7; tentative D call: TRBD1 (5 bases). The CDR3 DNA reads TGTGCCAGCAGTGAGCCTGGGGCAGGGTCCTACGAGCAGTACTTC. Translation: CASSEPGAGSYEQYF.